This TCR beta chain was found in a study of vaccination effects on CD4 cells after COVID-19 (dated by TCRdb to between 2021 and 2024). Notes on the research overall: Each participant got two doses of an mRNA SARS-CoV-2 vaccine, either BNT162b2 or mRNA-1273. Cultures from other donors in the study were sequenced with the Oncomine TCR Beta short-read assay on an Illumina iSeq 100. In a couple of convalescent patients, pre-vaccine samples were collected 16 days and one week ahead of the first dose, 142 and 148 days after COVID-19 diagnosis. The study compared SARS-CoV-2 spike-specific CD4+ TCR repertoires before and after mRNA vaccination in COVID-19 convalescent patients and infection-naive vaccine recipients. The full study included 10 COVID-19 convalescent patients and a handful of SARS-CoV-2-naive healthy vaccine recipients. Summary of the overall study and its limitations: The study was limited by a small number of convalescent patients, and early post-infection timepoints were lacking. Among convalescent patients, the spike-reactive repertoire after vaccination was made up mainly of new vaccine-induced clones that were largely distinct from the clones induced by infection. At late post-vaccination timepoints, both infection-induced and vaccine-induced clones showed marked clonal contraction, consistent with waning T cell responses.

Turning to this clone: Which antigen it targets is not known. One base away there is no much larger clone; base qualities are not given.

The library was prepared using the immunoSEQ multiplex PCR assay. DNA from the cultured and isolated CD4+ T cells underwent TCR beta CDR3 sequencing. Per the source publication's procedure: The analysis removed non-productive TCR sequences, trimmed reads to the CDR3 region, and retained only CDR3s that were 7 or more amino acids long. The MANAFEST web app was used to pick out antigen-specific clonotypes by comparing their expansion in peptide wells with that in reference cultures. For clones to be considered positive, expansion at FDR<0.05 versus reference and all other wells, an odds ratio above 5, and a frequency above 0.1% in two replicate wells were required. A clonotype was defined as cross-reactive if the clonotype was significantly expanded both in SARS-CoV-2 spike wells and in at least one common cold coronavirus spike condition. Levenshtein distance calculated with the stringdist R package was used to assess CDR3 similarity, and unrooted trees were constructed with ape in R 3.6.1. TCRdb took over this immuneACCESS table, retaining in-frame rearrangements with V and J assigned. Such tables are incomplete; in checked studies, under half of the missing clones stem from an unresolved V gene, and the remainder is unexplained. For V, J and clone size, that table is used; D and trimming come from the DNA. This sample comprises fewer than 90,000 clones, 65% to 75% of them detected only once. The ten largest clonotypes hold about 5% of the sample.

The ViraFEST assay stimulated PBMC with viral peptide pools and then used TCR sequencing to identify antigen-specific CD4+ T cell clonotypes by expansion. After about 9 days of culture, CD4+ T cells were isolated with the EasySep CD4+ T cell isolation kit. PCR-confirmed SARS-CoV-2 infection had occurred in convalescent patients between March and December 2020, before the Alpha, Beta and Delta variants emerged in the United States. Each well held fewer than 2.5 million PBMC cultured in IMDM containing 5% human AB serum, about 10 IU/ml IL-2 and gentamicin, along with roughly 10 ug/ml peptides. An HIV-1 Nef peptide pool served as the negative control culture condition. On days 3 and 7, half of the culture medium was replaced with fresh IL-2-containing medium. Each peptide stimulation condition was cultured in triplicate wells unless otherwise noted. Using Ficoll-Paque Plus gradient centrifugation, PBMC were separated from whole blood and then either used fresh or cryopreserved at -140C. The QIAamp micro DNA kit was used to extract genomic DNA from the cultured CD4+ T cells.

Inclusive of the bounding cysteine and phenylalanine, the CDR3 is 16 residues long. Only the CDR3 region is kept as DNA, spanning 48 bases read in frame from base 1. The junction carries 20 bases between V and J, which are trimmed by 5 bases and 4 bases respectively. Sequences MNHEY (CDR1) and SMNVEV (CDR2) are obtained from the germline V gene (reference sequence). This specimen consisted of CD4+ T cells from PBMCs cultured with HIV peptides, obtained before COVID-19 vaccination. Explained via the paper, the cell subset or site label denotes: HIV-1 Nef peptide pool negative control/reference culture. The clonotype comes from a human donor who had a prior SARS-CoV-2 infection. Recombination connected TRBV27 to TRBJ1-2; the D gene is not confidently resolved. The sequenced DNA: TGTGCCAGCAGTCGTGTGGACGGGGAAGGCCTCTATGGCTACACCTTC. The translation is CASSRVDGEGLYGYTF.